This TCR beta chain was sequenced during a study of T cell repertoires in cytomegalovirus infection. The study, taken as a whole, reports: CMV-specific TCR beta clonotypes restricted by HLA-C were the ones dominating the ex vivo response. Identification of carriers of CMV plus the relevant HLA was performed using cumulative public TCR beta family frequency.

TCRdb recomputed calls from the reads with MiXCR, one row per CDR3 protein. In the table there are more than 650,000 distinct CDR3 sequences, about a third of which are singletons. With regard to this clonotype: Its matching antigen is unknown.

The CDR3 spans 17 residues. Germline V gives CDR1 SGHAT, CDR2 FQNNGV. V lost 1 base and J lost 4; bases outside the gene matches: 11. The sample comprised PBMCs. The chain uses TRBV11-2 and TRBJ2-7, with 9 bases matching TRBD1. This sequence originates from a human donor in good health (CMV status not recorded). Some clones in this sample may be carry-over from other donors' samples. The CDR3 DNA reads as TGTGCCAGCAGCTTAGTAGGGACAGGGAGGATTTTATACGAGCAGTACTTC. It codes for CASSLVGTGRILYEQYF.